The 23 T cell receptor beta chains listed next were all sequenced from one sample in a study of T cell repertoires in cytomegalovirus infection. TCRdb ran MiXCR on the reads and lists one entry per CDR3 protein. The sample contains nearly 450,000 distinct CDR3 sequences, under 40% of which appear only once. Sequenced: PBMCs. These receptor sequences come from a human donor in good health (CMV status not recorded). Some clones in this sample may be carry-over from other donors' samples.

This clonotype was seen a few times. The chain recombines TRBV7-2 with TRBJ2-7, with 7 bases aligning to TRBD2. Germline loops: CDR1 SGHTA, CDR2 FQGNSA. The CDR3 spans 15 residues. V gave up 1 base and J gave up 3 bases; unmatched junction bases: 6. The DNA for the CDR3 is TGTGCCAGCAGCTTAGAAGCGGGACCCGGCTACGAGCAGTACTTC. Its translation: CASSLEAGPGYEQYF.

The CDR3 reads CASSGKHPGNTEAFF. CDR3 DNA sequence: TGTGCCAGCAGTGGGAAACACCCTGGGAACACTGAAGCTTTCTTT. The chain couples TRBV6-6 to TRBJ1-1; no definite D call. V lost 5 bases and J 1 base, leaving 14 bases between the germline ends. Germline V gene data show CDR1 as MNHNY and CDR2 as SVGAGI (reference sequence). CDR3 length: 15 amino acids.

The CDR3 DNA is TGTGCCAGCAGTTTCTCGCCGGGTCAACCAGACCGGCAGCCCCAGCATTTT. As protein: CASSFSPGQPDRQPQHF. This sequence joins TRBV28 and TRBJ1-5; D is unclear. The V and J ends lost 3 bases and 7 bases respectively, with 22 bases between them. CDR1 and CDR2 from the germline V gene are MDHEN and SYDVKM. The CDR3 loop spans 17 amino acids.

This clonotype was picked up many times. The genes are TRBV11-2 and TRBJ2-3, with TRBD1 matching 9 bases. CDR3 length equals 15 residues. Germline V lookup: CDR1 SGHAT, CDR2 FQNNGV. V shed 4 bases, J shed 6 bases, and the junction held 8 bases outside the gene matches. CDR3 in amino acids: CASSSRTGDGDTQYF. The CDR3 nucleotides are TGTGCCAGCAGCTCCCGGACAGGGGATGGGGATACGCAGTATTTT.

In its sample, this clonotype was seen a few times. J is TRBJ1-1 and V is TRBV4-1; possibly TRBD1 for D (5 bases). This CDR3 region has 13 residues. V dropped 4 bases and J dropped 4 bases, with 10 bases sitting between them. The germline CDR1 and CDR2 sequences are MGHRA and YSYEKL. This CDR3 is CASSPGFRTEAFF. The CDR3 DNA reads TGCGCCAGCAGCCCAGGGTTTCGCACTGAAGCTTTCTTT.

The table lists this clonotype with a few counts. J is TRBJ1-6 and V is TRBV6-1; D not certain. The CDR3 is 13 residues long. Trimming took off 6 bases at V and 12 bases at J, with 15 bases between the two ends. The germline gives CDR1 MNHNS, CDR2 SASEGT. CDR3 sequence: CASRRDWDEPLHF. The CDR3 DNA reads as TGTGCCAGCAGGCGTGACTGGGATGAACCCCTCCACTTT.

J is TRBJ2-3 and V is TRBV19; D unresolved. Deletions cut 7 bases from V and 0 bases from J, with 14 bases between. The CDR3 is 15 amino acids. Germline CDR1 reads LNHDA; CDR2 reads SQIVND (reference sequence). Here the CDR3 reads CASIISAPSTDTQYF. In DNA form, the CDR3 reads TGTGCCAGTATTATCTCGGCCCCTAGCACAGATACGCAGTATTTT.

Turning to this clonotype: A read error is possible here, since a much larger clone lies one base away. CDR3 nucleotides: TGTGCCAGCAGCTTAGAGAAGCGGGGGGGCCGTGGGAAAGATACGCAGTATTTT. Protein sequence: CASSLEKRGGRGKDTQYF. The chain joins TRBV7-2 to TRBJ2-3, with 10 bases aligning to TRBD2. Germline loops: CDR1 SGHTA, CDR2 FQGNSA. The J segment lost 5 bases and the V segment lost 1 base, leaving 12 bases of the junction unmatched. CDR3 length: 18 residues.

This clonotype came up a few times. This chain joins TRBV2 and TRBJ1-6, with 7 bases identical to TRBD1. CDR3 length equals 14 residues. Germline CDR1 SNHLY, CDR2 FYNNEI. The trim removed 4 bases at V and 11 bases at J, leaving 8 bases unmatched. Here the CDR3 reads CASSGQGRRAPLHF. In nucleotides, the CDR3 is TGTGCCAGCAGTGGACAGGGCCGCAGGGCACCCCTCCACTTT.

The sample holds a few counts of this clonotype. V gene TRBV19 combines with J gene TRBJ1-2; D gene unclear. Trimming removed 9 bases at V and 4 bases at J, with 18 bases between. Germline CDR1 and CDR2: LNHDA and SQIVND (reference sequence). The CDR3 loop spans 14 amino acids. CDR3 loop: CASTSYQGRYGYTF. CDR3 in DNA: TGTGCCAGCACTTCGTATCAAGGGCGCTATGGCTACACCTTC.

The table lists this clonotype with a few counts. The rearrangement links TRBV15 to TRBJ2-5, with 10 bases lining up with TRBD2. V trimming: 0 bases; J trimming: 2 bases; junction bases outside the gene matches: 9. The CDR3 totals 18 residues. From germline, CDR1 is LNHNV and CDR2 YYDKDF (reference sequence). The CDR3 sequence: CATSRDFLAGERQETQYF. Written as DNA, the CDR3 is TGTGCCACCAGCAGAGATTTCCTAGCGGGGGAACGACAAGAGACCCAGTACTTC.

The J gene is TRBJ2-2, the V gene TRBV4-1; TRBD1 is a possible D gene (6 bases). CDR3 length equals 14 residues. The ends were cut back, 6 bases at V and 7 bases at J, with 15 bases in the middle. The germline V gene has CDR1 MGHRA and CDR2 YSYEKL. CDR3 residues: CASSGAGANGELFF. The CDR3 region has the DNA TGCGCCAGCAGTGGGGCAGGGGCGAACGGGGAGCTGTTTTTT.

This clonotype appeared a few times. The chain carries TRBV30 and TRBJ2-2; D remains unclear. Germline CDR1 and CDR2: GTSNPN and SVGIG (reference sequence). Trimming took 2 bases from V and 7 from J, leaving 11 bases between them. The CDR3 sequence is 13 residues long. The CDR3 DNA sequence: TGTGCCTGGAGTCCAAACGTTGGCGGGGAGCTGTTTTTT. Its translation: CAWSPNVGGELFF.

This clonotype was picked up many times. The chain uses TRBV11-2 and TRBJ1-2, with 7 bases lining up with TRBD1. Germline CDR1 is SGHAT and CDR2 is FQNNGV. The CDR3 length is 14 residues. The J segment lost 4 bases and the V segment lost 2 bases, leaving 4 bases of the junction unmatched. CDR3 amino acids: CASSLKPGGYGYTF. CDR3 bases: TGTGCCAGCAGCTTAAAACCAGGGGGCTATGGCTACACCTTC.

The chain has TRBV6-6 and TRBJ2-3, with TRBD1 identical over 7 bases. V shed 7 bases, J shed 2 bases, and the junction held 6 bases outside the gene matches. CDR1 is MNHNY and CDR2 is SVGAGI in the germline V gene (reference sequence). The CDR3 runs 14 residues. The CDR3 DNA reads TGTGCCAGCATCGGACAGGTGGACACAGATACGCAGTATTTT. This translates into CASIGQVDTDTQYF.

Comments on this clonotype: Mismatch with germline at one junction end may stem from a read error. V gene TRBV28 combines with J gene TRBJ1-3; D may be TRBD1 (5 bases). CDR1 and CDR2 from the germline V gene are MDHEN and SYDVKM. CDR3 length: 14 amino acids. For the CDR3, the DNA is TGTGCCCGCAGCCCTGTGGGGGTAATGAACACCATATATTTT. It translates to CARSPVGVMNTIYF.

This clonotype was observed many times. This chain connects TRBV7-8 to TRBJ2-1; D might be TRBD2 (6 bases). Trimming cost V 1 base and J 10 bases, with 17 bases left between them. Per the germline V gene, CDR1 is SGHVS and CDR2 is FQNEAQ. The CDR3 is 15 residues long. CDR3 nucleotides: TGTGCCAGCAGCTTAGGGGGACTGGCGGCGGGGGAGCAGTTCTTC. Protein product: CASSLGGLAAGEQFF.

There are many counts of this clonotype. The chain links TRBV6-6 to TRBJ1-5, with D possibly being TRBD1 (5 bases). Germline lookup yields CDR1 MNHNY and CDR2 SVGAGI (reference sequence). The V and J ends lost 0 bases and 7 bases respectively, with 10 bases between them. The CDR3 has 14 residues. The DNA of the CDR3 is TGTGCCAGCAGTTACTCGGGGGGAGGGCAGCCCCAGCATTTT. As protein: CASSYSGGGQPQHF.

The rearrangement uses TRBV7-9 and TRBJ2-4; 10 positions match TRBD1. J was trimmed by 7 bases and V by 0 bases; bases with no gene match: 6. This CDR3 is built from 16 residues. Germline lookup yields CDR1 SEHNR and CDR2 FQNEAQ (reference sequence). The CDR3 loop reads CASSLAGDRGLNIQYF. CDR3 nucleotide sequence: TGTGCCAGCAGCTTAGCGGGCGACAGGGGGCTGAACATTCAGTACTTC.

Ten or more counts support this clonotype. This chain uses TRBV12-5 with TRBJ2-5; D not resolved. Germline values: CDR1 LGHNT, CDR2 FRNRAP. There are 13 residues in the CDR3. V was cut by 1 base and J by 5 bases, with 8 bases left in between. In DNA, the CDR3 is TGTGCTAGTGGTTTGGGCCAAAGGGAGACCCAGTACTTC. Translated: CASGLGQRETQYF. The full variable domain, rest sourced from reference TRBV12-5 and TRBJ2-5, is DARVTQTPRHKVTEMGQEVTMRCQPILGHNTVFWYRQTMMQGLELLAYFRNRAPLDDSGMPKDRFSAEMPDATLATLKIQPSEPRDSAVYFCASGLGQRETQYFGPGTRLLVL.

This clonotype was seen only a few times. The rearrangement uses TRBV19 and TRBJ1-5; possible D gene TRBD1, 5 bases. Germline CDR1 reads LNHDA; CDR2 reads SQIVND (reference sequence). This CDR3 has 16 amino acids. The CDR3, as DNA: TGTGCACCACCGGGGGAGCCCAACGAGAGCAATCAGCCCCAGCATTTT. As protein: CAPPGEPNESNQPQHF.

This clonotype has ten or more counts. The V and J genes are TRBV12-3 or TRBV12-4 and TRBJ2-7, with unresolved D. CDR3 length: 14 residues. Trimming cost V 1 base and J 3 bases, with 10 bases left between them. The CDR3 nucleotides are TGTGCCAGCAGTTTAGGTCAGCTACTCTACGAGCAGTACTTC. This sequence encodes CASSLGQLLYEQYF.

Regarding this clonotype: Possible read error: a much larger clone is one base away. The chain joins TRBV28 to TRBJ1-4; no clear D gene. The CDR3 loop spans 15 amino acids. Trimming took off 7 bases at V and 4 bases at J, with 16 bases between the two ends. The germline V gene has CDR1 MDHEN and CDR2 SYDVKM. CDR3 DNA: TGTGCCAGCAATTTTCTACAGCGCCGTAATGAAAAACTGTTTTTT. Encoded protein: CASNFLQRRNEKLFF.